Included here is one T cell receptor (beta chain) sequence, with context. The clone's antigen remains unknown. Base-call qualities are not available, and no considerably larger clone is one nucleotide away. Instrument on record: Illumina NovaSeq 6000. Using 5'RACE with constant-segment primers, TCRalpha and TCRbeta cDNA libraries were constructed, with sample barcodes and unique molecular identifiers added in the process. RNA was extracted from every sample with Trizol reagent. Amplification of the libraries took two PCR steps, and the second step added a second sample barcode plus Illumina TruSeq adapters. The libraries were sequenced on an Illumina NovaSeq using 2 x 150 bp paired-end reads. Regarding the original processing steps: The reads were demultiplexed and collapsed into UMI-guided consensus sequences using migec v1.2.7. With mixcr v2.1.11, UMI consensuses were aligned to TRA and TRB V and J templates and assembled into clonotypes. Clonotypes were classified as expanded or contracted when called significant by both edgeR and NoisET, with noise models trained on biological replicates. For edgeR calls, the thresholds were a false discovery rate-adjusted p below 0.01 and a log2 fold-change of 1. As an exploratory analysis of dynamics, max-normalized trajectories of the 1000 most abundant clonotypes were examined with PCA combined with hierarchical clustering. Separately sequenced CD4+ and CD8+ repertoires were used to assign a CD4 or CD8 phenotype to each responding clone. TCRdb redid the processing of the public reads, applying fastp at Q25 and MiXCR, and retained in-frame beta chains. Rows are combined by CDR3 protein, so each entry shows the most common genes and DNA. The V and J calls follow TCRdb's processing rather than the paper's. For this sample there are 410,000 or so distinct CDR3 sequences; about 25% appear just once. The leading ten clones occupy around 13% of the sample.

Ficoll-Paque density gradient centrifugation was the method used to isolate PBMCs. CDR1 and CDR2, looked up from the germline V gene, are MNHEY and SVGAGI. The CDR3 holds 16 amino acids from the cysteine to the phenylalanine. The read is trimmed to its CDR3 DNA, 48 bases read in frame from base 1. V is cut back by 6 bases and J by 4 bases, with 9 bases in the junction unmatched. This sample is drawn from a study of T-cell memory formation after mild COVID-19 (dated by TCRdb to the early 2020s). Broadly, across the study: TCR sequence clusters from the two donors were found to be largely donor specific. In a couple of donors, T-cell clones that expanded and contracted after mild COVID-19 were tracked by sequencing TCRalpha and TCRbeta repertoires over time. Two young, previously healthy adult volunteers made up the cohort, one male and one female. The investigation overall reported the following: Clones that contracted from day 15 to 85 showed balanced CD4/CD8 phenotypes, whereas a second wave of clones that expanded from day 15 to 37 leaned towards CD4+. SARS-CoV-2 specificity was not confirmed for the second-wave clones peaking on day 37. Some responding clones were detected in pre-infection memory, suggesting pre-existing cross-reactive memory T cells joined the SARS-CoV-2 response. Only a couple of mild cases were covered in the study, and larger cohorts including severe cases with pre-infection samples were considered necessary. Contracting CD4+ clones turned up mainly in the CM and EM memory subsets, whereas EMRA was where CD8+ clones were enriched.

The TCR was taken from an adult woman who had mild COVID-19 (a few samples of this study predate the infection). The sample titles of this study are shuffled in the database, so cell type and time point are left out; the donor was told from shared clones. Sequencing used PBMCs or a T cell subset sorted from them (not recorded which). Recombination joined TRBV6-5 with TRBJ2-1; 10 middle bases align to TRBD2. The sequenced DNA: TGTGCCAGCAGCAGACTAGCGGGCGGCAATTACAATGAGCAGTTCTTC. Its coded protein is CASSRLAGGNYNEQFF.